Listed here are 23 T cell receptor beta chains from one sample, sequenced in a study of beta chain features in type 1 diabetes. The investigators reverse transcribed all of the isolated RNA, so they sequenced expressed TCRB transcripts. Here immunoSEQ multiplex PCR was the method, and the copy in TCRdb shows in-frame clones only, minus some. The sample contains roughly 450,000 clones, approximately 13% of which appear only once. Specimen: naive CD4+ T cells from blood. The source of these receptors is a young man in good health.

The chain carries TRBV14 and TRBJ2-7; 7 bases fit TRBD1. CDR3 length: 13 amino acids. V lost 1 base and J lost 6; bases outside the gene matches: 3. Germline CDR1 SGHDN, CDR2 FVKESK. The CDR3 DNA reads as TGTGCCAGCAGCCAAGTTAGGGGGCGCGAGCAGTACTTC. It codes for CASSQVRGREQYF.

The chain employs TRBV19 and TRBJ2-1; no clear D gene. Deletions cut 6 bases from V and 2 bases from J, with 14 bases between. Germline V lookup: CDR1 LNHDA, CDR2 SQIVND (reference sequence). The CDR3 length is 15 residues. The CDR3 nucleotides are TGTGCCAGTAGACGGCCCTCGGATCCCTACAATGAGCAGTTCTTC. Protein: CASRRPSDPYNEQFF.

This clone was observed a few times. This chain uses TRBV14 with TRBJ1-1; 11 bases match TRBD1. With 6 bases clipped from V and 5 bases from J, the junction kept 2 bases outside the gene matches. Germline CDR1 is SGHDN and CDR2 is FVKESK. The CDR3 is made up of 13 amino acids. The CDR3 protein is CASRGQGETEAFF. In nucleotides, the CDR3 is TGTGCCAGCAGGGGACAGGGGGAGACTGAAGCTTTCTTT. Based on the CDR3 plus reference TRBV14 and TRBJ1-1, the full variable domain is EAGVTQFPSHSVIEKGQTVTLRCDPISGHDNLYWYRRVMGKEIKFLLHFVKESKQDESGMPNNRFLAERTGGTYSTLKVQPAELEDSGVYFCASRGQGETEAFFGQGTRLTVV.

This clone was counted a few times. The chain recombines TRBV29-1 with TRBJ2-1; either TRBD1 or TRBD2 may fit D (5 bases each). V lost 8 bases and J 0 bases, leaving 26 bases between the germline ends. The CDR3 covers 18 residues. Germline V gene sequence: CDR1 SQVTM, CDR2 ANQGSEA. DNA for the CDR3: TGCAGCACTCCCTTGGGGGAGACTCTAATGAGCTCCTACAATGAGCAGTTCTTC. Translated, it gives CSTPLGETLMSSYNEQFF.

This clone was counted a few times. The V call is TRBV6-1, the J call TRBJ2-1; D gene uncertain. Trimming pared 2 bases from V and 8 bases from J, leaving 13 bases between. Germline V gene lookup returns CDR1 MNHNS and CDR2 SASEGT. The CDR3 has 14 amino acids. CDR3 in amino acids: CASSEPGQSYEQFF. The CDR3 DNA reads TGTGCCAGCAGTGAACCAGGTCAGTCCTATGAGCAGTTCTTC.

This clone has only a few counts. This chain joins TRBV5-1 and TRBJ2-1; 7 positions agree with TRBD2. Germline V lookup: CDR1 SGHRS, CDR2 YFSETQ. After removal of 3 bases from V and 3 bases from J, the junction contained 9 bases not matched to a gene. This CDR3 region has 16 residues. CDR3 DNA: TGCGCCAGCAGCTCCGCTGGGCGGGGGAGCTACAATGAGCAGTTCTTC. This gives the protein CASSSAGRGSYNEQFF.

This clone came up a few times. This rearrangement joins TRBV5-4 to TRBJ2-2, with D possibly being TRBD2 (7 bases). This CDR3 spans 16 amino acids. Germline loops: CDR1 SGHNT, CDR2 YYREEE (reference sequence). The V and J ends lost 9 bases and 0 bases respectively, with 18 bases between them. This chain's CDR3 is CATQTGGLANTGELFF. CDR3 DNA: TGTGCCACCCAAACCGGGGGGCTCGCGAACACCGGGGAGCTGTTTTTT.

This clone was detected ten times or more. This chain joins TRBV23-1 and TRBJ2-1; D is unclear. TRBV23-1 is an ORF, and what it does is uncertain. Trimming removed 2 bases at V and 9 bases at J, with 5 bases between. The CDR3 runs to 11 residues. The CDR3 here is CASSQRFEQFF. As DNA, the CDR3 is TGCGCCAGCAGTCAAAGGTTTGAGCAGTTCTTC.

CDR3: CASSTSKRINEQFF. CDR3 nucleotides: TGTGCCAGTAGTACTAGTAAACGGATCAATGAGCAGTTCTTC. The chain links TRBV19 to TRBJ2-1; D unclear. From germline, CDR1 is LNHDA and CDR2 SQIVND (reference sequence). V lost 4 bases and J 6 bases, leaving 13 bases between the germline ends. The CDR3 totals 14 residues.

This clone has more than one count but fewer than ten. The chain joins TRBV4-3 to TRBJ1-4; TRBD1 is a possible D gene (5 bases). Germline loops: CDR1 LGHNA, CDR2 YSLEER. CDR3 length: 17 amino acids. Between the trimmed V and J ends, which lost 4 bases and 0 bases, there was a span of 15 bases. As DNA, the CDR3 is TGCGCCAGCAGCCGGTCCGGGACCCAGGCAACTAATGAAAAACTGTTTTTT. It is translated as CASSRSGTQATNEKLFF.

This clone has just a few counts. The same CDR3 also results from other DNA sequences found in this sample. CDR3: CSARAKETQYF. The CDR3 bases are TGCAGTGCTAGAGCGAAGGAGACCCAGTACTTC. The J gene is TRBJ2-5, the V gene TRBV20-1, with D hard to call. The V end lost 1 base, the J end lost 5 bases, and 5 bases lay between the germline ends. CDR3 length equals 11 residues. The germline V gene encodes CDR1 DFQATT and CDR2 SNEGSKA (reference sequence).

V is TRBV5-1 and J is TRBJ2-7, with 7 positions matching TRBD1. This CDR3 has 15 residues. Germline CDR1 is SGHRS and CDR2 is YFSETQ. V dropped 4 bases and J dropped 2; count of bases not matched to a gene: 9. The CDR3 nucleotides read TGCGCCAGCAGCCCACGAACAGGGGTCCCCTACGAGCAGTACGTC. This translates into CASSPRTGVPYEQYV.

This clone was seen a handful of times. The same CDR3 arises from other DNA sequences in this sample as well. This chain links TRBV2 with TRBJ2-7; no firm D call. The germline CDR1 and CDR2 sequences are SNHLY and FYNNEI. The CDR3 runs 12 residues. V was pared by 4 bases and J by 0 bases, with 4 bases between. In nucleotides, the CDR3 is TGTGCCAGCAGTGCTAGCTCCTACGAGCAGTACGTC. It encodes CASSASSYEQYV.

The chain is built from TRBV29-1 and TRBJ2-3; perhaps D is TRBD1 or TRBD2 (5 bases each). Trimming removed 4 bases from V and 4 bases from J, with 12 bases in between. The germline V gene encodes CDR1 SQVTM and CDR2 ANQGSEA. The CDR3 extends over 13 amino acids. The CDR3 here is CSVGDRRADTQYF. Written as DNA, the CDR3 is TGCAGCGTTGGGGACCGACGGGCAGATACGCAGTATTTT.

In its sample, this clone was seen a few times. The V call is TRBV27, the J call TRBJ1-1; TRBD1 might be the D (5 bases). Trimming removed 3 bases at V and 3 bases at J, with 11 bases between. Germline CDR1 and CDR2: MNHEY and SMNVEV (reference sequence). The CDR3 length is 14 residues. The chain's CDR3 is CASSFGGRDTEAFF. The DNA of the CDR3 is TGTGCCAGCAGTTTTGGGGGACGGGACACTGAAGCTTTCTTT.

This clone appeared a few times. This rearrangement joins TRBV23-1 to TRBJ2-3; 8 bases match TRBD2. TRBV23-1 is flagged as an ORF with uncertain function. The CDR3 consists of 21 residues. The J segment lost 0 bases and the V segment lost 4 bases, leaving 21 bases of the junction unmatched. CDR3 sequence (DNA): TGCGCCAGCAGTCTCAGGCGTTTGACTAGCGTGCCGGAAAGAAGCACAGATACGCAGTATTTT. Protein product: CASSLRRLTSVPERSTDTQYF.

The chain recombines TRBV12-5 with TRBJ1-2; 9 bases agree with TRBD1. This CDR3 has 13 amino acids. CDR1 is LGHNT and CDR2 is FRNRAP in the germline V gene. The trim removed 7 bases at V and 13 bases at J, leaving 13 bases unmatched. CDR3 in amino acids: CASAQSRDRAGTF. The CDR3 nucleotides are TGTGCTAGTGCCCAATCCCGGGACAGGGCCGGCACCTTC.

Remarks on this clone: The sample carries other DNA sequences with the same CDR3. This chain connects TRBV9 to TRBJ2-5, with D perhaps matching TRBD2 (5 bases). CDR1 and CDR2 (germline): SGDLS, YYNGEE. The length of the CDR3 is 13 residues. V lost 3 bases and J lost 3, with 9 bases in between. The CDR3 sequence: CASSASGKETQYF. The CDR3 DNA reads as TGTGCCAGCAGCGCCTCGGGAAAAGAGACCCAGTACTTC.

The gene calls are TRBV7-2 and TRBJ2-7; TRBD1 is a possible D gene (5 bases). CDR1 is SGHTA, CDR2 FQGNSA, per germline. The CDR3 contains 15 residues. V was pared by 5 bases and J by 5 bases, with 19 bases between. The DNA of the CDR3 is TGTGCCAGCAGCGTGCGCAGGGCCACTGCGGACGAGCAGTACTTC. Translated, it gives CASSVRRATADEQYF.

Comment on this clone: The same CDR3 arises from other DNA sequences in this sample as well. The rearrangement joins TRBV30 to TRBJ2-7; no clear D. The CDR3 is 12 residues long. V lost 3 bases and J 6 bases, leaving 12 bases between the germline ends. CDR1 is GTSNPN and CDR2 is SVGIG in the germline V gene (reference sequence). In DNA, the CDR3 is TGTGCCTGGAGCTCTAGGGTGGGCGAGCAGTACGTC. Translation: CAWSSRVGEQYV.

This clone has a handful of counts. The sample carries other DNA sequences with the same CDR3. The V call is TRBV29-1, the J call TRBJ1-2; 9 bases map to TRBD1. V lost 0 bases and J lost 4; bases outside the gene matches: 0. The CDR3 is made up of 13 amino acids. Germline V gene sequence: CDR1 SQVTM, CDR2 ANQGSEA. DNA for the CDR3: TGCAGCGTTGAAGAGGGACAGGGCTATGGCTACACCTTC. It yields the protein CSVEEGQGYGYTF.

A few counts support this clone. V gene TRBV27 combines with J gene TRBJ2-1, with no clear D. Trimming removed 3 bases at V and 10 bases at J, with 13 bases between. The germline V gene has CDR1 MNHEY and CDR2 SMNVEV (reference sequence). The CDR3 runs 13 residues. As DNA, the CDR3 is TGTGCCAGCAGTTTGGAGTGGATCGGGGAGCAGTTCTTC. It is translated as CASSLEWIGEQFF.

A few counts support this clone. This chain uses TRBV15 with TRBJ2-2; D ambiguous. V dropped 1 base and J dropped 8 bases, with 11 bases sitting between them. The germline CDR1 and CDR2 sequences are LNHNV and YYDKDF (reference sequence). The CDR3 sequence is 14 residues long. The CDR3 DNA follows: TGTGCCACCAGCAGAGTAATAGCCTCGGGGGAGCTGTTTTTT. This sequence encodes CATSRVIASGELFF.